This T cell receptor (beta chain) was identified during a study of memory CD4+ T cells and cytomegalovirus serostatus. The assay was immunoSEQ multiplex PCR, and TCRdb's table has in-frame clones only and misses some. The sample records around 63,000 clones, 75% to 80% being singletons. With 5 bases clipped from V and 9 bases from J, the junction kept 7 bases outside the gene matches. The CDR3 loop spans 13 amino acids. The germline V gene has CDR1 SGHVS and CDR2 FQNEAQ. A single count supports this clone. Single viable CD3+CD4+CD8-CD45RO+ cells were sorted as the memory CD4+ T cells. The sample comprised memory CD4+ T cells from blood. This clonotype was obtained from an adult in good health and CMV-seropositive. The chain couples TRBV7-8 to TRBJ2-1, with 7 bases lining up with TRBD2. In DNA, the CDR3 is TGTGCCAGCAGCGGGACTCAGCGGGGTGAGCAGTTCTTC. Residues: CASSGTQRGEQFF.